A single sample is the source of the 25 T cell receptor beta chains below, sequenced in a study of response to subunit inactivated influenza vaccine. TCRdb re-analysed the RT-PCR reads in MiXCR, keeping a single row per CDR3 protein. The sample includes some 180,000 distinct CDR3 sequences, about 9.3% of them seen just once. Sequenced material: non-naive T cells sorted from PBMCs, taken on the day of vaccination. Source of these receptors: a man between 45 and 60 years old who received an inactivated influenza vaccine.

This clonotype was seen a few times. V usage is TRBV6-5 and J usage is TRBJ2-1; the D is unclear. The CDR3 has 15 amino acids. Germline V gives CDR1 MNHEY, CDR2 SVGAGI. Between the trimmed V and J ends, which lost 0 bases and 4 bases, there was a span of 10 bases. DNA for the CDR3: TGTGCCAGCAGTTACTCGAAAGTCGGTTACAATGAGCAGTTCTTC. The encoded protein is CASSYSKVGYNEQFF.

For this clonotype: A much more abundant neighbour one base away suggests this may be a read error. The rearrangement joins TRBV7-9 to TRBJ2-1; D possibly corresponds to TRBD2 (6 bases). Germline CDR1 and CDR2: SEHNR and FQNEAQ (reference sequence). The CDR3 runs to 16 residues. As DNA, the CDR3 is TGTGCCAACAGCTCCAGGGACTCTGCTCAGGGCTATGAGCAGTTCTTC. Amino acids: CANSSRDSAQGYEQFF.

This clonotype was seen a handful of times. The CDR3 DNA is TGTGCCAGCAGGGCCGTTCCCCCCGGAGCCTCGACTGGGGTATTATATTTT. The encoded protein is CASRAVPPGASTGVLYF. The chain recombines TRBV25-1 with TRBJ2-3; D ambiguous. Germline V gene sequence: CDR1 MGHDK, CDR2 SYGVNS. The V gene lost 6 bases and the J gene lost 15 bases, with 34 bases spanning the gap. This CDR3 is built from 17 residues.

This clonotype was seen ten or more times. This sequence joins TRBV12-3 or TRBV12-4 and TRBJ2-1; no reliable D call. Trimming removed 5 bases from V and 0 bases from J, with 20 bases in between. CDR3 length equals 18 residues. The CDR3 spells CASSHPRDTESSYNEQFF. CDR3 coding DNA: TGTGCCAGCAGTCATCCCCGAGATACGGAAAGCTCCTACAATGAGCAGTTCTTC.

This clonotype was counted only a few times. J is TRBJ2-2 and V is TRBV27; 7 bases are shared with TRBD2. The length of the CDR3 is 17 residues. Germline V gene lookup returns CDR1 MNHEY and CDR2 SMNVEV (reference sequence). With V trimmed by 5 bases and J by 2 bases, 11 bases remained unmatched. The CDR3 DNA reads TGTGCCAGCAGTCCCAATCTAGCGGTACGAAACACCGGGGAGCTGTTTTTT. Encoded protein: CASSPNLAVRNTGELFF.

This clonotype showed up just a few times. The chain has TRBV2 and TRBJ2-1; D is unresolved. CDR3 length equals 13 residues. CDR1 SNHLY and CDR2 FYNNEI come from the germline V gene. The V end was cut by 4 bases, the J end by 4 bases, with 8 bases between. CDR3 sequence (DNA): TGTGCCAGCAGTGTGGGATTTTACAATGAGCAGTTCTTC. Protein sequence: CASSVGFYNEQFF. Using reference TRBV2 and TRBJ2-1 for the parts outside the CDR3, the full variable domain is EPEVTQTPSHQVTQMGQEVILRCVPISNHLYFYWYRQILGQKVEFLVSFYNNEISEKSEIFDDQFSVERPDGSNFTLKIRSTKLEDSAMYFCASSVGFYNEQFFGPGTRLTVL.

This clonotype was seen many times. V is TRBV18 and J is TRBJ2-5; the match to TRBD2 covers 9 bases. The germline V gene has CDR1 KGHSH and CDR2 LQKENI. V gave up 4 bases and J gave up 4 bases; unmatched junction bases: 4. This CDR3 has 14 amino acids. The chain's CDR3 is CASSRSGSGETQYF. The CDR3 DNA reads TGTGCCAGCTCACGTAGCGGGAGCGGAGAGACCCAGTACTTC.

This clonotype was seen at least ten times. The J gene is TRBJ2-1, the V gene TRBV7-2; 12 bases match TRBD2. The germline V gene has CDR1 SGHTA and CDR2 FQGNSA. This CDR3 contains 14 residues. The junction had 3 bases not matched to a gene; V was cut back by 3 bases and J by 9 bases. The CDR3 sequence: CASSLLAGGPEQFF. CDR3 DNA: TGTGCCAGCAGCTTGCTAGCGGGGGGGCCTGAGCAGTTCTTC.

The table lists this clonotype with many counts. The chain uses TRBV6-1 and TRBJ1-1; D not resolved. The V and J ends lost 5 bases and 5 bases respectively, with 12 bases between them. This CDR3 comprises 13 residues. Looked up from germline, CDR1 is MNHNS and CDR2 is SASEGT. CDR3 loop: CASSTGPRTEAFF. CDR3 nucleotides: TGTGCCAGCAGTACGGGTCCAAGGACTGAAGCTTTCTTT.

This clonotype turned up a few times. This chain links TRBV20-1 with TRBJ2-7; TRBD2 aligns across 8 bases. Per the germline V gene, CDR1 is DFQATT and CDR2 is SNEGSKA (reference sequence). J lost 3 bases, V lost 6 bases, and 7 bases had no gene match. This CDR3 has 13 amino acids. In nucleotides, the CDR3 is TGCAGTGCCGCACTAGCGGAGAACTACGAGCAGTACTTC. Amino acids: CSAALAENYEQYF.

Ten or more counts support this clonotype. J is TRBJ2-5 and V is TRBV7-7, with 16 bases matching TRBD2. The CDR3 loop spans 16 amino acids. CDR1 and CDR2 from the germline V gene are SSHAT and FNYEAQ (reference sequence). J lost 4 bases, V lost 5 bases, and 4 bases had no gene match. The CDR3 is CASSKGLAGGLETQYF. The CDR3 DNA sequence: TGTGCCAGCAGCAAGGGACTAGCGGGAGGGTTAGAGACCCAGTACTTC.

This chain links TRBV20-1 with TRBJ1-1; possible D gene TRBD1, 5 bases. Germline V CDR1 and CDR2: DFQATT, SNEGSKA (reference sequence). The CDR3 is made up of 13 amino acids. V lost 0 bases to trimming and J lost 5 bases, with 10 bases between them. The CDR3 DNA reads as TGCAGTGCTAGAGATCTTCAGGGAACTGAAGCTTTCTTT. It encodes CSARDLQGTEAFF.

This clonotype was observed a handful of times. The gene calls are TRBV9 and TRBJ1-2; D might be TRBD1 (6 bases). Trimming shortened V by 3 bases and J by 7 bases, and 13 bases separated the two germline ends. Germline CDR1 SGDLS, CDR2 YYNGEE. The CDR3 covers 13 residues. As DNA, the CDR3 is TGTGCCAGCAGCGCGGGGGGCGGTTTTGGCTACACCTTC. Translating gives CASSAGGGFGYTF.

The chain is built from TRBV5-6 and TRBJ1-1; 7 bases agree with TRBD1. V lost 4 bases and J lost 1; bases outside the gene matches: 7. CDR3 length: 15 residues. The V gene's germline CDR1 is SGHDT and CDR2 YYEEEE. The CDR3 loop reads CASSRYWTGNTEAFF. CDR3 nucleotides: TGTGCCAGCAGCCGCTATTGGACAGGGAACACTGAAGCTTTCTTT. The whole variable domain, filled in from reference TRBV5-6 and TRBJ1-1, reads DAGVTQSPTHLIKTRGQQVTLRCSPKSGHDTVSWYQQALGQGPQFIFQYYEEEERQRGNFPDRFSGHQFPNYSSELNVNALLLGDSALYLCASSRYWTGNTEAFFGQGTRLTVV.

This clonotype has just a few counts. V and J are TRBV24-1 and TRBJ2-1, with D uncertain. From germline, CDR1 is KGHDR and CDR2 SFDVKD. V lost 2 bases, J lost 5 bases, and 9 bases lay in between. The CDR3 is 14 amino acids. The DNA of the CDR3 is TGTGCCACCAGTGATTCATTTAGGAACAATGAGCAGTTCTTC. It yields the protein CATSDSFRNNEQFF.

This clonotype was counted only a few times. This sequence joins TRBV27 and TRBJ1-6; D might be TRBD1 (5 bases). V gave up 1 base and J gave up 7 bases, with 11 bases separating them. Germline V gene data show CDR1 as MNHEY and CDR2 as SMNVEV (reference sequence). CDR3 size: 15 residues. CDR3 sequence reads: CASSLWDSRNSPLHF. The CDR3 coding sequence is TGTGCCAGCAGTTTATGGGACTCGAGGAATTCACCCCTCCACTTT.

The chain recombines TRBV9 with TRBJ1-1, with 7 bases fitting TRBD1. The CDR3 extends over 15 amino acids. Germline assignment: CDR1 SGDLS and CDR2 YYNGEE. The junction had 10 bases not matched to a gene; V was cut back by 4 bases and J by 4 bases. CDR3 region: CASSLQGTMGTEAFF. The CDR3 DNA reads TGTGCCAGCAGCTTACAGGGGACTATGGGCACTGAAGCTTTCTTT.

The CDR3 DNA is TGTGCCAGCAGCGCCGGGACAGGGCATGAGCAGTTCTTC. It is translated as CASSAGTGHEQFF. The chain employs TRBV7-3 and TRBJ2-1; TRBD1 aligns across 9 bases. Trimming removed 5 bases from V and 8 bases from J; junction bases left unmatched: 4. The V gene's germline CDR1 is SGHTA and CDR2 FQGTGA. The CDR3 spans 13 residues.

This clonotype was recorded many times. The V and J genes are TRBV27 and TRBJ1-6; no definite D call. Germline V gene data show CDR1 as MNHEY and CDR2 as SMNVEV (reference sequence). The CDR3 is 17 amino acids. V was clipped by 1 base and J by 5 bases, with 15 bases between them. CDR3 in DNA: TGTGCCAGCAGTTTATTTTTTAGGAGCGAGAATAATTCACCCCTCCACTTT. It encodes CASSLFFRSENNSPLHF.

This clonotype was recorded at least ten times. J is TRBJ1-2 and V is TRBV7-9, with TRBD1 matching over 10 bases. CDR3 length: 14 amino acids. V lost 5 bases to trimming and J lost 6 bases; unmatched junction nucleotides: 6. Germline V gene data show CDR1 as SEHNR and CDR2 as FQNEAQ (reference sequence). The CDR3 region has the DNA TGTGCCAGCAGCCTCGGACAGGGGGATCATGGCTACACCTTC. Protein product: CASSLGQGDHGYTF.

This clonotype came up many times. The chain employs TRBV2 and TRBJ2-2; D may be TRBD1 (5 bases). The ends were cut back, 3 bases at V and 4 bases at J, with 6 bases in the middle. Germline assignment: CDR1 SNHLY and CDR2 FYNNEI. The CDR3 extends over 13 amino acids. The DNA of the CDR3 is TGTGCCAGCAGTGAGGGGCCCACCGGGGAGCTGTTTTTT. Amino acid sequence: CASSEGPTGELFF.

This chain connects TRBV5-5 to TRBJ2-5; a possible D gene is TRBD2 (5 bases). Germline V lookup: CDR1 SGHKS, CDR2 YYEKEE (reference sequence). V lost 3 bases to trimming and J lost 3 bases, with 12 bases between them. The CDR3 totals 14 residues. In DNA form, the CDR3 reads TGTGCCAGCAGCTCGACTACGCGAGAAGAGACCCAGTACTTC. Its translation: CASSSTTREETQYF.

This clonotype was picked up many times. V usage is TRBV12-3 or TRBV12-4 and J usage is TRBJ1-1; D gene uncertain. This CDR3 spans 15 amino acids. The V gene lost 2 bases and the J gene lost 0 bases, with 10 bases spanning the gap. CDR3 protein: CASSLRGDMNTEAFF. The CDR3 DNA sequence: TGTGCCAGCAGTTTACGTGGGGATATGAACACTGAAGCTTTCTTT.

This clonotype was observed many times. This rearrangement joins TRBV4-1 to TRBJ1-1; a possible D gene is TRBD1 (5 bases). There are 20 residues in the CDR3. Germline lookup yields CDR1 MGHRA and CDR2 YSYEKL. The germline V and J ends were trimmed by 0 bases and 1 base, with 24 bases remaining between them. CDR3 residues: CASSQDRRRLPGPRNTEAFF. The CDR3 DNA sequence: TGCGCCAGCAGCCAAGATAGGAGGAGACTACCGGGACCCCGGAACACTGAAGCTTTCTTT.

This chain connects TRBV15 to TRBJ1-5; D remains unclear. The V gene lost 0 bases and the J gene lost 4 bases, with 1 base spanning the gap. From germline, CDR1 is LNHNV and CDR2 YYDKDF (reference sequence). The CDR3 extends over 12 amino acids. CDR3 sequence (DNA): TGTGCCACCAGCAGAGATAATCAGCCCCAGCATTTT. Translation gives CATSRDNQPQHF.